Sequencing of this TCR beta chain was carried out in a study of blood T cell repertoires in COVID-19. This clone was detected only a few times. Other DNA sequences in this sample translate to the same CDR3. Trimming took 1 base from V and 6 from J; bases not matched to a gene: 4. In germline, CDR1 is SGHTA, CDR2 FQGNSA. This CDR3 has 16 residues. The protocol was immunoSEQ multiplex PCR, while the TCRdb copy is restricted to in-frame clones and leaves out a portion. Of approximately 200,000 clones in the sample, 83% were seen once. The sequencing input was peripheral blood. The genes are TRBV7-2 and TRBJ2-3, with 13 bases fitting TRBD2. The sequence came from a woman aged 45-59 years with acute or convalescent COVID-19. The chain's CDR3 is CASSLGLAGGSDTQYF. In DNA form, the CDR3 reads TGTGCCAGCAGCTTAGGACTAGCGGGGGGAAGTGATACGCAGTATTTT.